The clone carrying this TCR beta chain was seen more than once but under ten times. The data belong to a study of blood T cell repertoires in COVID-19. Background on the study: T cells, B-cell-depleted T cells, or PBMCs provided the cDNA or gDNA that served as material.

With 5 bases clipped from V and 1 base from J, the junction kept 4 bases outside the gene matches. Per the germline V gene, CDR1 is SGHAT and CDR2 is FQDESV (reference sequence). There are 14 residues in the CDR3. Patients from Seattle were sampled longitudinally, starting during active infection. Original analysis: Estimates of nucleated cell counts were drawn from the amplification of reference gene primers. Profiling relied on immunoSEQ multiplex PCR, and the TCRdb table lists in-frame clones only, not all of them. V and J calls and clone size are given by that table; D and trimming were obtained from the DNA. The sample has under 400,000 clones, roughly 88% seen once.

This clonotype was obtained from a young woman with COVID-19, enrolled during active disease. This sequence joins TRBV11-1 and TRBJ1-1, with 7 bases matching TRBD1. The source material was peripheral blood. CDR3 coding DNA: TGTGCCAGCAGCCGAAACAGGGGGAACACTGAAGCTTTCTTT. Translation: CASSRNRGNTEAFF.